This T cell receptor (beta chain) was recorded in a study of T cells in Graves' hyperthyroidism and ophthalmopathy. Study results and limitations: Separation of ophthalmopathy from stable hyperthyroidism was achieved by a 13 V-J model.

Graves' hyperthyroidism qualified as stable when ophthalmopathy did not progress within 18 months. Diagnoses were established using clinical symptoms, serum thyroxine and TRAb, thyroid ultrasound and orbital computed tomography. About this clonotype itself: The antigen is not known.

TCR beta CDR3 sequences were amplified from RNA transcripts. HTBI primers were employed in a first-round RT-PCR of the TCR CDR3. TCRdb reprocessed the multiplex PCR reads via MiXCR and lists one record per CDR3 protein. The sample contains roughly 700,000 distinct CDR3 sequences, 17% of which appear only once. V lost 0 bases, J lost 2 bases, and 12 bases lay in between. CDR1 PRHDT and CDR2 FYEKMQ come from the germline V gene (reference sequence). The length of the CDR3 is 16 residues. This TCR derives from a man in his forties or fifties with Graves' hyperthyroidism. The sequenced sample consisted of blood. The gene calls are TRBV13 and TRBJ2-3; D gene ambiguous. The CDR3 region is CASSLGRVGSTDTQYF. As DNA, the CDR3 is TGTGCCAGCAGCTTAGGCCGAGTCGGATCCACAGATACGCAGTATTTT. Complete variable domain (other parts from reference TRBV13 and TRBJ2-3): AAGVIQSPRHLIKEKRETATLKCYPIPRHDTVYWYQQGPGQDPQFLISFYEKMQSDKGSIPDRFSAQQFSDYHSELNMSSLELGDSALYFCASSLGRVGSTDTQYFGPGTRLTVL.